The clone carrying this T cell receptor beta chain showed up just a few times. TCRdb re-analysed the RACE reads in MiXCR, keeping a single row per CDR3 protein. The data show approximately 90,000 distinct CDR3 sequences, 8.5% seen once. These data come from a study of human T cells and chemical hapten exposure. The time point denotes: pre-sensitization, week 0. Treatment reported: therapeutic diphenylcyclopropenone sensitization with weekly scalp DPC. With 1 base removed from V and 6 bases from J, the gap between germline ends came to 13 bases. The V gene's germline CDR1 is SQVTM and CDR2 ANQGSEA. The CDR3 has 14 residues.

This TCR derives from a man aged 40-49 years with alopecia areata. Some clones in this sample may be carry-over from other donors' samples. This rearrangement joins TRBV29-1 to TRBJ2-4; D remains ambiguous. The source was whole blood, collected in connection with sensitization to the hapten diphenylcyclopropenone (DPC). The chain's CDR3 is CSVEAAQTRNIQYF. The CDR3 DNA is TGCAGCGTTGAAGCCGCACAGACGAGAAACATTCAGTACTTC.